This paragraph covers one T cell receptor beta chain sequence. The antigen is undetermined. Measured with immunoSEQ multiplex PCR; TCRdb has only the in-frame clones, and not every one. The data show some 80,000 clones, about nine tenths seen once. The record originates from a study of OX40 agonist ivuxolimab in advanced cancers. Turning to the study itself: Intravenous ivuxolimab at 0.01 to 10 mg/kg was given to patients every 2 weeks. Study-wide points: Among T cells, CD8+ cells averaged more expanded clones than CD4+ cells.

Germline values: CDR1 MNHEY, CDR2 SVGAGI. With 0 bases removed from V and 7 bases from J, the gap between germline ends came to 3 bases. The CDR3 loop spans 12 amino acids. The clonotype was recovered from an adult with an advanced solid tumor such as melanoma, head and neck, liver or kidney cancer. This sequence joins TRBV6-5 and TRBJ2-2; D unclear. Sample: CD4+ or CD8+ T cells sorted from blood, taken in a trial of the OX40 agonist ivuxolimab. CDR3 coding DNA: TGTGCCAGCAGTTACTCGATCGGGGAGCTGTTTTTT. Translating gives CASSYSIGELFF.